Listed below are T cell receptor beta chains from one sample, sequenced in a study of blood T cell repertoires in COVID-19. Libraries were prepared by immunoSEQ multiplex PCR; TCRdb keeps only in-frame clonotypes and omits some of them. The table records 70,000 to 95,000 clones, 85% to 95% of them present only once. The sample taken for sequencing was peripheral blood. These receptors all come from an older woman with active COVID-19. CDR3s include the opening cysteine and the closing phenylalanine or tryptophan. A D gene is named only where the DNA matches it firmly. The listing skips clone size in some rows; elsewhere it reads once, few, many or a size class.

TRBJ1-4 TRBD1 TRBV7-3 NA CASSRTGGGIEKLFF TGTGCCAGCAGCAGGACAGGGGGCGGAATTGAAAAACTGTTTTTT
TRBJ2-1 TRBD2 TRBV5-1 NA CASSLGLAGGQREQFF TGCGCCAGCAGCTTGGGGTTAGCGGGGGGGCAGCGGGAGCAGTTCTTC
TRBJ1-1 NA TRBV5-5 NA CASSLLGQGEAFF TGTGCCAGCAGCTTGTTGGGGCAAGGTGAAGCTTTCTTT
TRBJ1-6 TRBD1 TRBV6-6 NA CASSRDRASSPLHF TGTGCCAGCAGTCGAGACAGGGCTTCTTCACCCCTCCACTTT
TRBJ1-5 NA TRBV28 NA CASSLNTPLGNQPQHF TGTGCCAGCAGTCTAAATACCCCGCTGGGCAATCAGCCCCAGCATTTT
TRBJ1-1 NA TRBV4-1 NA CASSPGGRGLNTEAFF TGCGCCAGCAGCCCGGGCGGCAGGGGCCTGAACACTGAAGCTTTCTTT
TRBJ2-6 NA TRBV25-1 NA CASSEYTLWPGANVLTF TGTGCCAGCAGTGAATATACCCTTTGGCCTGGGGCCAACGTCCTGACTTTC
TRBJ1-2 TRBD1 TRBV28 NA CASTFRDRGLDGYTF TGTGCCAGCACCTTTAGGGACAGGGGGCTAGATGGCTACACCTTC
TRBJ2-5 NA TRBV28 NA CASSPPSSEVETQYF TGTGCCAGCAGTCCACCCTCATCCGAGGTAGAGACCCAGTACTTC
TRBJ2-3 TRBD2 TRBV28 NA CASSFVTSGSDTQYF TGTGCCAGCAGTTTTGTCACTAGCGGGAGTGATACGCAGTATTTT
TRBJ1-4 NA TRBV14 NA CASSLTGMEEKLFF TGTGCCAGCAGCCTGACTGGAATGGAGGAAAAACTGTTTTTT
TRBJ1-3 NA TRBV7-8 NA CASSFDAEGSGNTIYF TGTGCCAGCAGCTTCGACGCGGAGGGAAGCGGAAACACCATATATTTT
TRBJ2-1 NA TRBV2 NA CASNTSPYNEQFF TGTGCCAGCAACACCTCTCCCTACAATGAGCAGTTCTTC
TRBJ2-3 TRBD1 TRBV28 NA CASIEMDRGDTQYF TGTGCCAGCATTGAGATGGACAGGGGAGATACGCAGTATTTT
TRBJ2-5 NA TRBV6-4 NA CASSEQGGQETQYF TGTGCCAGCAGTGAACAGGGGGGGCAAGAGACCCAGTACTTC
TRBJ1-2 TRBD1 TRBV14 NA CASSPRTGHGYTF TGTGCCAGCAGCCCTAGGACAGGCCATGGCTACACCTTC
TRBJ1-2 NA TRBV7-8 once CASSLEGQGRGYTF TGTGCCAGCAGCTTAGAGGGGCAGGGTCGTGGCTACACCTTC
TRBJ2-7 TRBD2 TRBV6-5 NA CASSYDPAGAYEQYF TGTGCCAGCAGTTACGATCCAGCGGGGGCCTACGAGCAGTACTTC
TRBJ2-2 NA TRBV4-1 NA CASSQRGGTAGELFF TGCGCCAGCAGCCAAAGAGGGGGTACGGCCGGGGAGCTGTTTTTT
TRBJ1-2 NA TRBV12-3/TRBV12-4 once CASSLRGAWGYTF TGTGCCAGCAGTTTACGGGGGGCATGGGGCTACACCTTC
TRBJ1-4 NA TRBV19 NA CASSTQGAFNEKLFF TGTGCCAGTAGTACGCAAGGGGCCTTTAATGAAAAACTGTTTTTT
TRBJ1-2 TRBD1 TRBV6-6 NA CASSYSTGPGYGYTF TGTGCCAGCAGTTACTCGACAGGGCCTGGCTATGGCTACACCTTC
TRBJ2-7 NA TRBV6-2/TRBV6-3 NA CASSQQGTFDEQYF TGTGCCAGCAGTCAACAGGGTACGTTCGACGAGCAGTACTTC
TRBJ1-4 NA TRBV24-1 NA CATSESGTLLFF TGTGCCACCTCTGAATCCGGGACACTGCTGTTTTTT
TRBJ2-3 NA TRBV25-1 NA CASSIGGTDTQYF TGTGCCAGCAGTATAGGGGGCACAGATACGCAGTATTTT
TRBJ1-4 NA TRBV7-9 NA CASSIDSRAEKLFF TGTGCCAGCAGCATCGACAGTAGGGCTGAAAAACTGTTTTTT
TRBJ2-3 NA TRBV24-1 NA CATSDLRRQYF TGTGCCACCAGTGATTTGAGGAGGCAGTATTTT
TRBJ1-2 TRBD1 TRBV12-3/TRBV12-4 NA CARSGTGNGYTF TGTGCCAGATCCGGGACAGGTAATGGCTACACCTTC
TRBJ2-3 TRBD2 TRBV27 NA CASSLGTSWGTDTQYF TGTGCCAGCAGTTTAGGGACTAGTTGGGGCACAGATACGCAGTATTTT
TRBJ1-5 TRBD1 TRBV18 NA CASSKQGASNQPQHF TGTGCCAGCTCAAAACAGGGGGCGAGCAATCAGCCCCAGCATTTT
TRBJ2-1 TRBD2 TRBV28 NA CASSLGGGALPGQFF TGTGCCAGCAGTTTGGGGGGGGGAGCCCTACCCGGACAGTTCTTC
TRBJ1-2 TRBD1 TRBV5-1 NA CASRTLLQGDGYTF TGCGCCAGCAGAACGCTCTTACAGGGGGATGGCTACACCTTC
TRBJ2-5 NA TRBV7-9 NA CASSPWTQETQYF TGTGCCAGCAGCCCCTGGACACAAGAGACCCAGTACTTC
TRBJ2-1 TRBD2 TRBV3-1/TRBV3-2 NA CASSQVAPGLAGDYEQFF TGTGCCAGCAGCCAAGTAGCGCCGGGACTAGCGGGAGATTATGAGCAGTTCTTC
TRBJ1-1 NA TRBV2 once CASSPPGGRVKTEAFF TGTGCCAGCAGTCCGCCGGGGGGGAGGGTGAAGACTGAAGCTTTCTTT
TRBJ2-1 NA TRBV12-3/TRBV12-4 NA CASSFDTYNEQFF TGTGCCAGCAGTTTCGACACCTACAATGAGCAGTTCTTC
TRBJ2-1 NA TRBV15 NA CATSRDTGEQFF TGTGCCACCAGCAGAGATACAGGGGAGCAGTTCTTC
TRBJ2-5 NA TRBV4-2 NA CASSQESPLQETQYF TGTGCCAGCAGCCAAGAATCCCCCCTACAAGAGACCCAGTACTTC
TRBJ2-7 TRBD2 TRBV9 once CASSWAPTGTSAHEQYF TGTGCCAGCAGCTGGGCCCCCACCGGGACTAGCGCCCACGAGCAGTACTTC
TRBJ2-7 NA TRBV6-1 NA CASSDSAYEQYF TGTGCCAGCAGTGATTCGGCCTACGAGCAGTACTTC
TRBJ1-1 TRBD1 TRBV7-9 NA CASSLGGTVTNTEAFF TGTGCCAGCAGCTTAGGGGGGACAGTGACGAACACTGAAGCTTTCTTT
TRBJ2-7 NA TRBV20-1 NA CSASFSGPPYEQYF TGCAGTGCTAGTTTTAGCGGACCCCCCTACGAGCAGTACTTC
TRBJ2-1 TRBD2 TRBV7-7 NA CASSSGLAGGDNEQFF TGTGCTAGCAGCTCGGGACTAGCGGGAGGAGACAATGAGCAGTTCTTC
TRBJ1-4 NA TRBV29-1 NA CSVRGGKLFF TGCAGCGTTCGAGGGGGAAAACTGTTTTTT
TRBJ2-3 TRBD1 TRBV7-6 NA CASSSIQGASRDTQYF TGTGCCAGCAGCTCCATCCAGGGGGCAAGTCGAGATACGCAGTATTTT
TRBJ1-5 NA TRBV19 few CASSAYRQPQHF TGTGCCAGTAGTGCCTACAGGCAGCCCCAGCATTTT
TRBJ2-4 NA TRBV6-5 NA CASSQTGTKNIQYF TGTGCCAGCAGCCAAACAGGGACCAAAAACATTCAGTACTTC
TRBJ1-2 TRBD1 TRBV7-9 NA CASSLDRVDYGYTF TGTGCCAGCAGTTTAGACAGGGTTGACTATGGCTACACCTTC
TRBJ2-3 NA TRBV5-1 NA CASSLNQAPADTQYF TGCGCCAGCAGCTTGAATCAGGCCCCGGCAGATACGCAGTATTTT
TRBJ1-2 TRBD1 TRBV12-3/TRBV12-4 NA CASSQQGSDGYTF TGTGCCAGCAGTCAACAGGGGAGTGATGGCTACACCTTC
TRBJ2-7 TRBD1 TRBV30 NA CAWTGTGGPYEQYF TGTGCCTGGACCGGGACAGGGGGCCCCTACGAGCAGTACTTC
TRBJ1-4 NA TRBV5-6 NA CASSLKGLSEKLFF TGTGCCAGCAGCTTGAAGGGGCTCTCTGAAAAACTGTTTTTT
TRBJ2-1 NA TRBV4-1 NA CASSQENYRAAEQFF TGCGCCAGCAGCCAAGAAAATTATCGAGCTGCCGAGCAGTTCTTC
TRBJ1-1 TRBD1 TRBV7-2 NA CASSLFAGGVMNTEAFF TGTGCCAGCAGCTTATTTGCAGGGGGCGTTATGAACACTGAAGCTTTCTTT
TRBJ1-5 NA TRBV6-5 NA CASRLGRADQPQHF TGTGCCAGCAGGTTAGGCAGGGCGGATCAGCCCCAGCATTTT